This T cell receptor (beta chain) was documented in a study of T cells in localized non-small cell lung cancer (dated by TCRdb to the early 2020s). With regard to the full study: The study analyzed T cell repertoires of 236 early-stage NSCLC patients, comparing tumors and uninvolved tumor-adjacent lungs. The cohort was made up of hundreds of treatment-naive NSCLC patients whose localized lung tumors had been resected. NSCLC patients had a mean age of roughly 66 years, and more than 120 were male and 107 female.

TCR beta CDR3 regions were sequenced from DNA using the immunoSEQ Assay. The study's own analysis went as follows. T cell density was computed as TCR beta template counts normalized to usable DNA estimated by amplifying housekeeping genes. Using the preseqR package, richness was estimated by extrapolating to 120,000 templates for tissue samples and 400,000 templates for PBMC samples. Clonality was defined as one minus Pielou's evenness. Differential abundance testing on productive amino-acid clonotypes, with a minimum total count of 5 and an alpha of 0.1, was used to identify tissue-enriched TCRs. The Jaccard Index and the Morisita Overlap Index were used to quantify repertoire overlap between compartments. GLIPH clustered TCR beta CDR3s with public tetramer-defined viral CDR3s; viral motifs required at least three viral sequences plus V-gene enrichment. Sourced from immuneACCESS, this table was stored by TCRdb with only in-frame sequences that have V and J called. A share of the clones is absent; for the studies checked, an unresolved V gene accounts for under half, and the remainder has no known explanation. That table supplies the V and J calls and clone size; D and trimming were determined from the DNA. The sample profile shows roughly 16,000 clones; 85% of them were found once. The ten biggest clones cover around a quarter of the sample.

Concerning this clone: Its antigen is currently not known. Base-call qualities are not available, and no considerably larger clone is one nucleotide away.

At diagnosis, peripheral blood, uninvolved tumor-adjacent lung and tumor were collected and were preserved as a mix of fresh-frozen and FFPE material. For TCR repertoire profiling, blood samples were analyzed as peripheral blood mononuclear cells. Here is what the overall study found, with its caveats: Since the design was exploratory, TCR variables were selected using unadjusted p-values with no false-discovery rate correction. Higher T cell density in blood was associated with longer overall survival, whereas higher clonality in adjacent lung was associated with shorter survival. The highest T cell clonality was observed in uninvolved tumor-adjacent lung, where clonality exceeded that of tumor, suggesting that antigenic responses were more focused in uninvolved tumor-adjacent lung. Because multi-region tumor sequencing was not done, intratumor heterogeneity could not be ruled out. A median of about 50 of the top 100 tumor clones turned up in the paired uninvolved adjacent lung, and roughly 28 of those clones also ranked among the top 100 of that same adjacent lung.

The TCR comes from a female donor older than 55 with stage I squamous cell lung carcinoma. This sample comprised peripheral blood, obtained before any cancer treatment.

At the DNA level, the sequence is TGTGCCAGCAGCGTAACAACAGGAGCGAGCTATGGCTACACCTTC. It codes for CASSVTTGASYGYTF. This chain joins TRBV9 to TRBJ1-2; the D gene is perhaps TRBD1, on 5 matching bases. From the cysteine through the phenylalanine, the CDR3 covers 15 amino acids. CDR3 DNA only is kept here, 45 bases in frame from base 1. As encoded in the germline V gene, CDR1 is SGDLS while CDR2 is YYNGEE. V sheds 1 base and J sheds 4 bases, leaving 14 bases between their ends.